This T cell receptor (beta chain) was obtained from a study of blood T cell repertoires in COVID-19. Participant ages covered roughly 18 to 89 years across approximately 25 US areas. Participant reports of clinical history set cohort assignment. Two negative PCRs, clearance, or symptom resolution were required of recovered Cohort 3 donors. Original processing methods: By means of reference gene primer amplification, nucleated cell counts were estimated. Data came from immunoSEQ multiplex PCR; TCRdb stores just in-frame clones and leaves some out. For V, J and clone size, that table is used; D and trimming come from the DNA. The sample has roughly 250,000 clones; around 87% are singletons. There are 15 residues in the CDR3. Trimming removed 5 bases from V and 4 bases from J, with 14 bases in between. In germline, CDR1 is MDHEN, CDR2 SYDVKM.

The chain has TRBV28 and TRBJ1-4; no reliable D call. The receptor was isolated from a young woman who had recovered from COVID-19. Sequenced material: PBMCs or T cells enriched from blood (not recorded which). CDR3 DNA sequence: TGTGCCAGCAGTCCCCACATCGGGGTTAATGAAAAACTGTTTTTT. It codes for CASSPHIGVNEKLFF.